The sequence of this TCR beta chain was determined in a study of blood T cell repertoires in COVID-19. Measured with immunoSEQ multiplex PCR; TCRdb has only the in-frame clones, and not every one. The profile shows some 270,000 clones, about 89% of them singletons. Sequencing used peripheral blood. The TCR was taken from a woman aged 60-70 years who had recovered from COVID-19.

CDR3: CASSPPGSGSGRTGELFF. The CDR3 DNA follows: TGTGCCAGCAGCCCTCCTGGGTCAGGGTCTGGTCGCACCGGGGAGCTGTTTTTT. The V and J genes are TRBV3-1 (or the pseudogene TRBV3-2) and TRBJ2-2, with D possibly matching TRBD1 (5 bases). This CDR3 spans 18 amino acids. Germline V lookup: CDR1 LGHDT, CDR2 YNNKEL (reference sequence). V gave up 4 bases and J gave up 4 bases, with 22 bases separating them.